This T cell receptor (beta chain) appears in the sequencing data of a study of T cells in Graves' hyperthyroidism and ophthalmopathy. Study-wide points: Within blood appeared most thyroid clonotypes that had expanded above 0.001.

This clonotype was seen a few times. Its target is not known. Amplification of TCR beta CDR3 regions used RNA as the template. A first-round RT-PCR of the TCR CDR3 used the HTBI primer set. TCRdb reanalysed the multiplex PCR reads using MiXCR and keeps one entry per CDR3 protein. In the table there are some 300,000 distinct CDR3 sequences, 13% of which are singletons. The CDR3 runs 14 residues. Germline assignment: CDR1 KGHDR and CDR2 SFDVKD. Germline trimming cut 9 bases from V and 3 bases from J; bases unmatched to any gene: 7. First hyperthyroidism diagnosis is when the blood sample was obtained, before any ophthalmopathy symptoms.

This sequence originates from a woman aged 30 to 39 with Graves' hyperthyroidism that later progressed to Graves' ophthalmopathy. V usage is TRBV24-1 and J usage is TRBJ2-3; TRBD2 aligns across 8 bases. Sequenced: blood. The CDR3 bases are TGTGCCACCGGAGCGGGGGACATGACAGATACGCAGTATTTT. It is translated as CATGAGDMTDTQYF.